The text below deals with one TCR beta chain. Sequence at one end of the junction differs from germline and may be a read error. The sample belongs to a study of blood T cell repertoires in COVID-19. Study summary: Collection of acute and convalescent COVID-19 samples took place in the United States, Italy and Spain. T cells, B-cell-depleted T cells, or PBMCs supplied cDNA or gDNA.

In the original workflow: Amplification of reference gene primers was used by the study to estimate nucleated cell counts. Generated by immunoSEQ multiplex PCR, the TCRdb table keeps only in-frame clones and is missing some. That table furnishes V, J and clone size, whereas the DNA furnished D and trimming. The sample yields about 26,000 clones, around nine tenths seen once. Germline values: CDR1 SGHVS, CDR2 FQNEAQ. The CDR3 totals 14 residues. What was sequenced was peripheral blood. The source of this sequence is a man aged 65 to 85 with active COVID-19. The chain employs TRBV7-8 and TRBJ2-1, with 7 bases aligning to TRBD1. The CDR3 coding sequence is TGTGCCAGCAGCTTAGTAGGATCGACAGGGTTGGGGATCTTC. Translated: CASSLVGSTGLGIF.